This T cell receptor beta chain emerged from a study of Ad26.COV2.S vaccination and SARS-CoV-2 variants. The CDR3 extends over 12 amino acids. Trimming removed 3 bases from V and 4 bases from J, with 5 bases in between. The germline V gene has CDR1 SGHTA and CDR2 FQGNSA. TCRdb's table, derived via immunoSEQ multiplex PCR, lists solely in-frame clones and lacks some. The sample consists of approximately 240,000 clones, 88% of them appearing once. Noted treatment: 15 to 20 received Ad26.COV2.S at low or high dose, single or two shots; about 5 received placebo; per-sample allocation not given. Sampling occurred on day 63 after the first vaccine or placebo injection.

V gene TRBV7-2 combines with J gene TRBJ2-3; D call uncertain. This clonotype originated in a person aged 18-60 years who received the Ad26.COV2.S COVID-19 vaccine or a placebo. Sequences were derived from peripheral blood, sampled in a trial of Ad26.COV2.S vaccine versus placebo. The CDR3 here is CASSFPPDTQYF. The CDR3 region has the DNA TGTGCCAGCAGCTTCCCCCCAGATACGCAGTATTTT. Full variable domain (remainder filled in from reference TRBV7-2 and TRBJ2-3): GAGVSQSPSNKVTEKGKDVELRCDPISGHTALYWYRQSLGQGLEFLIYFQGNSAPDKSGLPSDRFSAERTGGSVSTLTIQRTQQEDSAVYLCASSFPPDTQYFGPGTRLTVL.